This T cell receptor beta chain was captured by sequencing in a study of blood T cell repertoires in COVID-19. The CDR3 is made up of 16 amino acids. V was clipped by 5 bases and J by 0 bases, with 16 bases between them. Germline loops: CDR1 ENHRY, CDR2 SYGVKD. Profiling relied on immunoSEQ multiplex PCR, and the TCRdb table lists in-frame clones only, not all of them. The sample lists roughly 100,000 clones; approximately 87% were seen once. The receptor's source is a human donor in a cohort sampled during active COVID-19. Sequenced input: peripheral blood. The chain has TRBV10-3 and TRBJ1-1, with no clear D. DNA of the CDR3: TGTGCCATCAGTAAAAACAGCGGAACCATGAACACTGAAGCTTTCTTT. Translation: CAISKNSGTMNTEAFF.